This TCR beta chain was identified during a study of T cells expressing NK-cell markers. Study summary: Repertoire data for TCR beta were derived from sorted T cells (CD3+CD56+NKG2C+, CD3+CD56+NKG2C- and CD3+CD56-NKG2C+). General study points: Questions lingered over whether expanded NKG2C+ T cell clones were HCMV-specific.

To note about this clonotype: No antigen is known for it.

Germline V gives CDR1 SGHVS, CDR2 FQNEAQ. The CDR3 contains 14 residues. A 5'RACE template switching approach incorporating UMIs was used to make TCR beta cDNA. One entry per CDR3 protein, without DNA, is what TCRdb gives after re-calling the 5' RACE reads. This specimen shows around 470,000 distinct CDR3 sequences; the ten leading clones hold 1.4%. The specimen sequenced was blood T cells: a sorted CD56 or NKG2C T cell subset, CD4+ or CD8+ T cells, or bulk PBMC T cells (not recorded which). This receptor was taken from a woman aged 45-60 years in good health. The chain is built from TRBV7-8 and TRBJ1-1; checking the TCRdb D call of TRBD1 is not possible without DNA. The CDR3 spells CASSLVGQGARPFF. Full variable domain (rest looked up from reference TRBV7-8 and TRBJ1-1): GAGVSQSPRYKVAKRGQDVALRCDPISGHVSLFWYQQALGQGPEFLTYFQNEAQLDKSGLPSDRFFAERPEGSVSTLKIQRTQQEDSAVYLCASSLVGQGARPFFGQGTRLTVV.